This TCR beta chain is drawn from a study of breast tumors, draining lymph nodes, adjacent tissues. Regarding the study as a whole: Luminal-like breast cancer showed significantly greater tumor-nontumor repertoire similarity than basal-like breast cancer did. Most tumor T cells seemingly derive from lymph node, then expand in tumor. Compared with lymph nodes, tumors were less diverse; compared with nontumor tissue, more.

The germline V and J ends were trimmed by 8 bases and 3 bases, with 13 bases remaining between them. Per the germline V gene, CDR1 is LNHDA and CDR2 is SQIVND (reference sequence). This CDR3 is built from 14 residues. From the multiplex PCR reads, TCRdb called clonotypes with MiXCR, one entry per CDR3 protein. The table lists roughly 260,000 distinct CDR3 sequences, 30% to 35% of them singletons. This clonotype has ten or more counts. Its target is unknown. Samples came from axillary lymph nodes draining the breast cancer. The chain is built from TRBV19 and TRBJ2-2, with D perhaps matching TRBD1 or TRBD2 (5 bases each). The receptor comes from a female donor with breast cancer. Some clones in this sample may be carry-over from other donors' samples. The sequenced material came from axillary lymph node tissue. Written as DNA, the CDR3 is TGTGCCAGTGGTAGTCGAGGGGACACCGGGGAGCTGTTTTTT. Protein: CASGSRGDTGELFF. Complete variable domain (other parts from reference TRBV19 and TRBJ2-2): DGGITQSPKYLFRKEGQNVTLSCEQNLNHDAMYWYRQDPGQGLRLIYYSQIVNDFQKGDIAEGYSVSREKKESFPLTVTSAQKNPTAFYLCASGSRGDTGELFFGEGSRLTVL.